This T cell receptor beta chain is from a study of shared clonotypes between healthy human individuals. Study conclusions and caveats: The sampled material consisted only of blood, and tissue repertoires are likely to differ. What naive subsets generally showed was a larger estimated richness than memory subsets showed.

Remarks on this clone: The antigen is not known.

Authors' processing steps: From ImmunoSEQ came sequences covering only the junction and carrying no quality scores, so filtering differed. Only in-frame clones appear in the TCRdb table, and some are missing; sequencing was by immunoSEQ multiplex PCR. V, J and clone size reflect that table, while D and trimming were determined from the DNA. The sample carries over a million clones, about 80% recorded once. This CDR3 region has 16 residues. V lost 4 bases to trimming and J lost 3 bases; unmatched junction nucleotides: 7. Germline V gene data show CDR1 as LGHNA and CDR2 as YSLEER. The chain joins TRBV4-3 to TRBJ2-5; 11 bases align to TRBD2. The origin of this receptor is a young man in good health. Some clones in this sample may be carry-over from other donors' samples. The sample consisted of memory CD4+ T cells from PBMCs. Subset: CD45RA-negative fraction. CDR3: CASSRATSGNEETQYF. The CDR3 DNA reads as TGCGCCAGCAGCCGCGCGACTAGCGGGAACGAAGAGACCCAGTACTTC.